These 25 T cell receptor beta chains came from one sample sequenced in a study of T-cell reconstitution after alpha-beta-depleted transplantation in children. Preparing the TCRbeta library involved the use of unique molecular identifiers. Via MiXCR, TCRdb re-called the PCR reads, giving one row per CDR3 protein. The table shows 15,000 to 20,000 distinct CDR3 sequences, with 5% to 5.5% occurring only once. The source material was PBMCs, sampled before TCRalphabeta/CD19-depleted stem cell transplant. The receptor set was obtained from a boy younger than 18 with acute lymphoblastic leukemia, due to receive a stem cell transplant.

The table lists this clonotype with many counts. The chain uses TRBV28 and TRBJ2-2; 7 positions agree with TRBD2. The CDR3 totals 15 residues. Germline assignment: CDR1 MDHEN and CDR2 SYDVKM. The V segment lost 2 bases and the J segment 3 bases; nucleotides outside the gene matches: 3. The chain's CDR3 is CASSLTRGYTGELFF. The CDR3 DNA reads TGTGCCAGCAGTTTAACGCGGGGGTACACCGGGGAGCTGTTTTTT.

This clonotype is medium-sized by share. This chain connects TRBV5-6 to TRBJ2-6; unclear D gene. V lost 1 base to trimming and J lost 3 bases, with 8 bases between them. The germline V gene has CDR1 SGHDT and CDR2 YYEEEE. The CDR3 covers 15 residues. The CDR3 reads CASSLRIRGANVLTF. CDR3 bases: TGTGCCAGCAGCTTGAGGATTCGTGGGGCCAACGTCCTGACTTTC.

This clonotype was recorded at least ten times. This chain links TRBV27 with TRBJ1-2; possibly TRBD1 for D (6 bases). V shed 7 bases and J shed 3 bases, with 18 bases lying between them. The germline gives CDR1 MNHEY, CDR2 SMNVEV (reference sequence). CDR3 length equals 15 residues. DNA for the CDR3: TGTGCCAGCACCCCCACAGGGCCGTCTTACTATGGCTACACCTTC. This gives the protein CASTPTGPSYYGYTF.

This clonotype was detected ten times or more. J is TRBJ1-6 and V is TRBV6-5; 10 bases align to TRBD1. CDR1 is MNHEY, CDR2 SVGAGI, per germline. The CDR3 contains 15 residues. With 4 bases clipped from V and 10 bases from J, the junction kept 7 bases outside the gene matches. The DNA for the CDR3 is TGTGCCAGCAGTTCGGGGACAGGGGTAAGCTCACCCCTCCACTTT. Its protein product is CASSSGTGVSSPLHF.

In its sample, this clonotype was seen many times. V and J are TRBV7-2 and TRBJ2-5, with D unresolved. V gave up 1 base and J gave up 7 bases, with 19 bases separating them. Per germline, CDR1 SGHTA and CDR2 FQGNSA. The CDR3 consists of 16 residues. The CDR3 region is CASSLEAGKIGGTQYF. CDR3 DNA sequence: TGTGCCAGCAGCTTAGAGGCAGGAAAAATAGGCGGGACCCAGTACTTC.

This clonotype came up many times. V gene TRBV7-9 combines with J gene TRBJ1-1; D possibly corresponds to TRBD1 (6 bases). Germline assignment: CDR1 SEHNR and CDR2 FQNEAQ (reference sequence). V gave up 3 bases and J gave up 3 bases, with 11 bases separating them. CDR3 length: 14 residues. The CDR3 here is CASSFKGVDTEAFF. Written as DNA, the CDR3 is TGTGCCAGCAGCTTTAAGGGGGTCGACACTGAAGCTTTCTTT. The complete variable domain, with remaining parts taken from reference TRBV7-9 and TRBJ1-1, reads DTGVSQNPRHKITKRGQNVTFRCDPISEHNRLYWYRQTLGQGPEFLTYFQNEAQLEKSRLLSDRFSAERPKGSFSTLEIQRTEQGDSAMYLCASSFKGVDTEAFFGQGTRLTVV.

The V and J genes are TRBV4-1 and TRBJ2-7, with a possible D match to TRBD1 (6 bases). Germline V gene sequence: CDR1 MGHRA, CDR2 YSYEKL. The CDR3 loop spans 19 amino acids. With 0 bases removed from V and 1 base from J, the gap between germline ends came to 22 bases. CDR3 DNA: TGCGCCAGCAGCCAAGATTATGAGGAACAGGGCCTTGTTTCCTACGAGCAGTACTTC. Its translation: CASSQDYEEQGLVSYEQYF.

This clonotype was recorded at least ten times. The chain's CDR3 is CAISWDRDITYEQYF. The CDR3 bases are TGTGCCATCAGCTGGGACAGGGATATCACCTACGAGCAGTACTTC. The chain carries TRBV10-3 and TRBJ2-7; 9 bases map to TRBD1. The ends lost 6 bases at V and 2 bases at J; junction bases unmatched: 8. Germline CDR1 reads ENHRY; CDR2 reads SYGVKD. The CDR3 loop spans 15 amino acids.

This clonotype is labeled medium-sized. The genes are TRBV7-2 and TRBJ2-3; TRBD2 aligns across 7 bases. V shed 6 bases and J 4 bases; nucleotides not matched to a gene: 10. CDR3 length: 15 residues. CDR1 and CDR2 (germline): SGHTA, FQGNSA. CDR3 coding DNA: TGTGCCAGCAGGATGGGGGGGGGAGGGCCAGATACGCAGTATTTT. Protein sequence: CASRMGGGGPDTQYF.

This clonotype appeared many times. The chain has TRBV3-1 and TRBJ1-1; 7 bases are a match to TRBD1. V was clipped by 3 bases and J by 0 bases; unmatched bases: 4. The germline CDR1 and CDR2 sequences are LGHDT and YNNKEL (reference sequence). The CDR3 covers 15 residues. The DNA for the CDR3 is TGTGCCAGCAGCCAGCAGACAGGGTTGAACACTGAAGCTTTCTTT. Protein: CASSQQTGLNTEAFF.

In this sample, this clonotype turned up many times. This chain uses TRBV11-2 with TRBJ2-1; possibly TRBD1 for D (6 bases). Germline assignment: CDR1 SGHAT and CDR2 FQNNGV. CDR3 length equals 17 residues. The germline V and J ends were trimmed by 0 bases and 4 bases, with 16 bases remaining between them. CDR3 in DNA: TGTGCCAGCAGCTTAGATCTCTTGCAGGGGCCTTACAATGAGCAGTTCTTC. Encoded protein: CASSLDLLQGPYNEQFF.

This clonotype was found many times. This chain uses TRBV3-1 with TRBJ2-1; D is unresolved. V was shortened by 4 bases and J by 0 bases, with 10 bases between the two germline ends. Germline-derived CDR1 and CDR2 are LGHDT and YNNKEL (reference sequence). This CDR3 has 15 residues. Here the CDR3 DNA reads TGTGCCAGCAGCCCTTACTCGAGCTCCTACAATGAGCAGTTCTTC. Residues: CASSPYSSSYNEQFF.

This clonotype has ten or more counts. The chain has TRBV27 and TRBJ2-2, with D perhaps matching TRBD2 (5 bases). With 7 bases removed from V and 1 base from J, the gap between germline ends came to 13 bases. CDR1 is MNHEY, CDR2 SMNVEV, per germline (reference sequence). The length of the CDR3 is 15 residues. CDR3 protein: CASTERVLNTGELFF. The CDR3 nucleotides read TGTGCCAGCACCGAGAGGGTGCTGAACACCGGGGAGCTGTTTTTT.

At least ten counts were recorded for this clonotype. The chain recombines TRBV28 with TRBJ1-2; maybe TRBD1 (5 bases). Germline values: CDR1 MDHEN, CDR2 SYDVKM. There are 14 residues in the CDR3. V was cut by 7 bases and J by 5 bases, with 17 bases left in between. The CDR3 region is CASNPAGRTYGYTF. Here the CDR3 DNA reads TGTGCCAGCAACCCTGCGGGGCGCACGTATGGCTACACCTTC.

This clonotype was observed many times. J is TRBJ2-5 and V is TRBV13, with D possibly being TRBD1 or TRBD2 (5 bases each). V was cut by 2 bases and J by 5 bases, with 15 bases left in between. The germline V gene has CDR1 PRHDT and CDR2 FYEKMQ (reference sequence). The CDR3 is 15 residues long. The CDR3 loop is CASSLWLAGAETQYF. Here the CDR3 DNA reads TGTGCCAGCAGCTTATGGCTAGCTGGGGCCGAGACCCAGTACTTC.

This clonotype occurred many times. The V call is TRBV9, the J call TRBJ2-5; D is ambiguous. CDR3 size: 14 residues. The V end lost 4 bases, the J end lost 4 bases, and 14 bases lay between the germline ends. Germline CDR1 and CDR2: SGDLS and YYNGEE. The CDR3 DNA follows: TGTGCCAGCAGCCCCGAGCGATTGGGAGAGACCCAGTACTTC. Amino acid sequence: CASSPERLGETQYF.

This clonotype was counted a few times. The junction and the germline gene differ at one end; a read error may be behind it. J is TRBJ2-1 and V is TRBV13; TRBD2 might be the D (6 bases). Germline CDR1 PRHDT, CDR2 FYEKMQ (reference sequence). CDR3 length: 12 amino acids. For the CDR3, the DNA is TGTGCCAGCAGCTTACGCGGGAATGGGCAGTTCTTC. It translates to CASSLRGNGQFF.

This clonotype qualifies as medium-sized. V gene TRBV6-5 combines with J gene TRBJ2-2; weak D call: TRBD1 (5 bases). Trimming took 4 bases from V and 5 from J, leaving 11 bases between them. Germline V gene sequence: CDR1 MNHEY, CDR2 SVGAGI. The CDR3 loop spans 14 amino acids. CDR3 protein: CASSFQGGTGELFF. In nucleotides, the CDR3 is TGTGCCAGCAGTTTTCAGGGTGGGACCGGGGAGCTGTTTTTT.

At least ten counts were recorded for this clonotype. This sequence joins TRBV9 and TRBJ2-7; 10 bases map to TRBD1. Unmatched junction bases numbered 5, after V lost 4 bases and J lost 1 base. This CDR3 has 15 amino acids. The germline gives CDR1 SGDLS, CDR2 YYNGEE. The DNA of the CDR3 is TGTGCCAGCAGCACCGGGACAGGGGTGTCCTACGAGCAGTACTTC. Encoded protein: CASSTGTGVSYEQYF.

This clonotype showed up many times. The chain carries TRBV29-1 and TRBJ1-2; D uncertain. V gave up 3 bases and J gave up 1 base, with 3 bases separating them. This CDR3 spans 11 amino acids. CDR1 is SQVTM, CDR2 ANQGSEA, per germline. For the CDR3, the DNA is TGCAGCGTTGACATTAACTATGGCTACACCTTC. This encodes CSVDINYGYTF.

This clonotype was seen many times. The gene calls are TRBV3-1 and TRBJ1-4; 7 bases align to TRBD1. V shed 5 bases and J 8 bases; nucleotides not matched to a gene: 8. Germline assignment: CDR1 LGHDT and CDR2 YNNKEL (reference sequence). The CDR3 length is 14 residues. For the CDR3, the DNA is TGTGCCAGCAGCTTTACCGGAGGGGGCGAAAAACTGTTTTTT. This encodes CASSFTGGGEKLFF.

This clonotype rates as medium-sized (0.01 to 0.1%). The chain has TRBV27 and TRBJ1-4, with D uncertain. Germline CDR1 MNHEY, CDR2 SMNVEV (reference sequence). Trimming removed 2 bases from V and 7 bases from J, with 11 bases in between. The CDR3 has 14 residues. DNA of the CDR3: TGTGCCAGCAGTTTAACCGGGGTCGCTGAAAAACTGTTTTTT. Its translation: CASSLTGVAEKLFF.

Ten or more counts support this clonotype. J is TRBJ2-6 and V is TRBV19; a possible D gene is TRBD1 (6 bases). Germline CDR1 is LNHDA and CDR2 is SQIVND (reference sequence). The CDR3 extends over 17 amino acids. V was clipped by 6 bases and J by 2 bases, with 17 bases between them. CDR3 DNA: TGTGCCAGTAGGGCCAGGGGCGCTTTTACTGGGGCCAACGTCCTGACTTTC. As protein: CASRARGAFTGANVLTF.

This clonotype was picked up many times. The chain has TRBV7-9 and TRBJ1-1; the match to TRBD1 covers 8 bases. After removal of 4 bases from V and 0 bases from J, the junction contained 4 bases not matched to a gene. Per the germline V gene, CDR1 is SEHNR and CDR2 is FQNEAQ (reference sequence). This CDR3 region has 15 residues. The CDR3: CASSSQGAMNTEAFF. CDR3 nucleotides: TGTGCCAGCAGCTCCCAGGGGGCAATGAACACTGAAGCTTTCTTT.

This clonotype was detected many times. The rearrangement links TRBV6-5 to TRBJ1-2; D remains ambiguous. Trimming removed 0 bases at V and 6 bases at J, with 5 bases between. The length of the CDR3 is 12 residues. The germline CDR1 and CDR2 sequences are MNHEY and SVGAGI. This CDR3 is CASSYSGHGYTF. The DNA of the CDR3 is TGTGCCAGCAGTTACTCAGGGCATGGCTACACCTTC.